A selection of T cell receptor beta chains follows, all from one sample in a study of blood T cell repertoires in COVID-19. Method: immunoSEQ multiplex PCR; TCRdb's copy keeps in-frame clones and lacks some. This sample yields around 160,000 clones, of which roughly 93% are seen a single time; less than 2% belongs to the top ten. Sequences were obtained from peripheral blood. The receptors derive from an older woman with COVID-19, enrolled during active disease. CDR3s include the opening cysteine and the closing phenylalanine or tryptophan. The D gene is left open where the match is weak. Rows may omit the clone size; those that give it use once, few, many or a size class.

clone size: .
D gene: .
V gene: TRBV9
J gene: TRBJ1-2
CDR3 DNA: TGTGCCAGCAGCGAACACAACTATGGCTACACCTTC
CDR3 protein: CASSEHNYGYTF

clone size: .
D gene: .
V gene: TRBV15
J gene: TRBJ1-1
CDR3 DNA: TGTGCCACCAGCAGGAGGGGGGGCGACACTGAAGCTTTCTTT
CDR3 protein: CATSRRGGDTEAFF

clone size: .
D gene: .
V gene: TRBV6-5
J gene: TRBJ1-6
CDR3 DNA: TGTGCCAGCAGTTACCTGTGGGCAGGCTATAATTCACCCCTCCACTTT
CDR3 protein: CASSYLWAGYNSPLHF

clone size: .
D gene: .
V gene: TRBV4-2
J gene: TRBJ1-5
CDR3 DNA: TGTGCCAGCACCCAGGGCCCCTCGGGGCAGCCCCAGCATTTT
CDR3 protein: CASTQGPSGQPQHF

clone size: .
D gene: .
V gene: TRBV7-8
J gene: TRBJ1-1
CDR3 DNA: TGTGCCAGCAGCTTTTCGGGTGGGAACACTGAAGCTTTCTTT
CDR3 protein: CASSFSGGNTEAFF

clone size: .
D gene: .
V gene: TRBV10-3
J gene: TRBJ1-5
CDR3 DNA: TGTGCCATCAGTGAGTACCAGGCCGATAGCAATCAGCCCCAGCATTTT
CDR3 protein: CAISEYQADSNQPQHF

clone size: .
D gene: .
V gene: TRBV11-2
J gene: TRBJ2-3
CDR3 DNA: TGTGCCAGCAGCTGGCGGGGCGGGGGCACAGATACGCAGTATTTT
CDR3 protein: CASSWRGGGTDTQYF

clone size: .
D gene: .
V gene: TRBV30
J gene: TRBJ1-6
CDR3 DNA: TGTGCCTGGACCCTAGGCTCGGACTACTATAATTCACCCCTCCACTTT
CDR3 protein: CAWTLGSDYYNSPLHF

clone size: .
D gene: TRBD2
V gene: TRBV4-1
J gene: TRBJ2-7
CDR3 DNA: TGCGCCAGCAGCCAACAGGGACCGTTAGCGGGGGGAACCTACGAGCAGTACTTC
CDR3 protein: CASSQQGPLAGGTYEQYF

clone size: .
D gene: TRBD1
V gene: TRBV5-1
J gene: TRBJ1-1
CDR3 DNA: TGCGCCAGCAGCTTGGTGGGACAGGGGATGAACACTGAAGCTTTCTTT
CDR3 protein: CASSLVGQGMNTEAFF

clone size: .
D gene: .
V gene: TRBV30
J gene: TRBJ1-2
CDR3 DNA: TGTGCCTGGAGGCTAGGGGGGGTCTATGGCTACACCTTC
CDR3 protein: CAWRLGGVYGYTF

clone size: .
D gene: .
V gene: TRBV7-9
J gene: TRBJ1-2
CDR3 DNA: TGTGCCAGCAGCCCAATGCGTAGGGGGAAGAACGTTAACTATGGCTACACCTTC
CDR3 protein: CASSPMRRGKNVNYGYTF

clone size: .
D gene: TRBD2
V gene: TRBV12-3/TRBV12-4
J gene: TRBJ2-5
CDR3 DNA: TGTGCCAGCAGTTGGGGGGGGGAGACCCAGTACTTC
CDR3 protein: CASSWGGETQYF

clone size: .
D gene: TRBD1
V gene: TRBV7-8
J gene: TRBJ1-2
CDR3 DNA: TGTGCCAGCAGCTTAGGACAGGGATTTGGCTATGGCTACACCTTC
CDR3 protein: CASSLGQGFGYGYTF

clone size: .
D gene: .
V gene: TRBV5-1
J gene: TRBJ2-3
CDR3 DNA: TGCGCCAGCAGCTTGGTGACAGGTTCAGATACGCAGTATTTT
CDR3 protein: CASSLVTGSDTQYF

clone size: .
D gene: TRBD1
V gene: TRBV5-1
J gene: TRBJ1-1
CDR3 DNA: TGCGCCAGCAACCTACAGGGGAGCACTGAAGCTTTCTTT
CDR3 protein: CASNLQGSTEAFF

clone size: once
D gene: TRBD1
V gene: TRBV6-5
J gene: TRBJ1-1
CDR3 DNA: TGTGCCAGCAATCGGGACAGGGACACTGAAGCTTTCTTT
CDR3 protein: CASNRDRDTEAFF

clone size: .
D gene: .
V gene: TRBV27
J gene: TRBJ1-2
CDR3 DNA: TGTGCCAGCAGTTTATTCGGGGGGGCGCGTGGCTACACCTTC
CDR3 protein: CASSLFGGARGYTF

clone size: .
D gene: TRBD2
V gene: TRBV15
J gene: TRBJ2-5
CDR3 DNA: TGTGCCACCAGCAGAGCTCCGGGACTTAAACCGGGGGGTAGGGAGACCCAGTACTTC
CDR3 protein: CATSRAPGLKPGGRETQYF

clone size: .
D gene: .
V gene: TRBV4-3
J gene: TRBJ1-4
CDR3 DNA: TGCGCCAGCAGCCCGGGATGGGAGGAAAAACTGTTTTTT
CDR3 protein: CASSPGWEEKLFF

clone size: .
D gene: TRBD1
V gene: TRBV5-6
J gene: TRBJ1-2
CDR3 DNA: TGTGCCAGCAGCTACCGGACAGGGCAGGTATATGGCTACACCTTC
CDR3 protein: CASSYRTGQVYGYTF

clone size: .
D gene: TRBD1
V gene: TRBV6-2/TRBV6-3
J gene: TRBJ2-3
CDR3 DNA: TGTGCCAGCAGTTATAATCGGGACAGGGATTGGACAGATACGCAGTATTTT
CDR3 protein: CASSYNRDRDWTDTQYF

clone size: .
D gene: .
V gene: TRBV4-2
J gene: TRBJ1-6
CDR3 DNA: TGTGCCAGCAGCCAAGTTCTGGGGGGTAATAATTCACCCCTCCACTTT
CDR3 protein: CASSQVLGGNNSPLHF

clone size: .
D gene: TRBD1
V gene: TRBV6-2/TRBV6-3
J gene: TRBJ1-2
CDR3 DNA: TGTGCCAGCAGTGTCTGGGGACAGGATTATGGCTACACCTTC
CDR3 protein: CASSVWGQDYGYTF

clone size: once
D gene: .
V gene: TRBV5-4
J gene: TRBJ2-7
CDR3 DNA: TGTGCCAGCAGCACAAAACAGGGAACCTACGAGCAGTACTTC
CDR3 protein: CASSTKQGTYEQYF

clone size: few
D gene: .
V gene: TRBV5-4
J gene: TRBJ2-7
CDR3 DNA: TGTGCCAGCAGCTTGATTAGCTCCTACGAGCAGTACTTC
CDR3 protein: CASSLISSYEQYF

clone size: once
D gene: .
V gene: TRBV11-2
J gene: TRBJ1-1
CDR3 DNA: TGTGCCAGCAGCGTAGCAGGTGAAGCTTTCTTT
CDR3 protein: CASSVAGEAFF

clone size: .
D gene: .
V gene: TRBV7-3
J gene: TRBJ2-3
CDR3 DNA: TGTGCCAGCAGCCGCCGGGGGTTTAACACAGATACGCAGTATTTT
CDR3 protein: CASSRRGFNTDTQYF

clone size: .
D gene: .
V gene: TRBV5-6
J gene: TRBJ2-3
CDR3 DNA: TGTGCCAGCAGCTTGGCCGGTGGGGGCCGCCCAGATACGCAGTATTTT
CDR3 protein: CASSLAGGGRPDTQYF

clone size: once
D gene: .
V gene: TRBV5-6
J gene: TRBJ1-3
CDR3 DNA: TGTGCCAGCAGTCTGGCTAGTACAGGGATCGGAAACACCATATATTTT
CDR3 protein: CASSLASTGIGNTIYF

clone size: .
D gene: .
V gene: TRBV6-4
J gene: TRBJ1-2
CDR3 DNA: TGTGCCAGCAGTGACCCGGCGGGGCCTGATGGCTACACCTTC
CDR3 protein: CASSDPAGPDGYTF

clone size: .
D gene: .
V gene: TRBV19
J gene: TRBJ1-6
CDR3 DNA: TGTGCCAGTACCCCCCTACAGGGAATTTCACCCCTCCACTTT
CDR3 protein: CASTPLQGISPLHF

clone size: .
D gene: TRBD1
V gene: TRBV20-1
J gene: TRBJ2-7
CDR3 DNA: TGCAGTGCTAGTGGAGGGACAGGGGTCGGCGAGCAGTACTTC
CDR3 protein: CSASGGTGVGEQYF

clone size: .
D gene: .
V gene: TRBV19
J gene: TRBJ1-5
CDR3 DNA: TGTGCCAGTAGTACCGCAGGGATGGTCAGCAATCAGCCCCAGCATTTT
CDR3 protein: CASSTAGMVSNQPQHF

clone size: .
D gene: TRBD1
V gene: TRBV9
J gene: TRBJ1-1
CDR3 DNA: TGTGCCAGCAGTGTAGACAGGGGGCGGGGAGGGAACACTGAAGCTTTCTTT
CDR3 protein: CASSVDRGRGGNTEAFF

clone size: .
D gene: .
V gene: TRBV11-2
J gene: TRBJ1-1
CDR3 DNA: TGTGCCAGCAGCTTCCCCAGAAGGAGCCTTGAAGCTTTCTTT
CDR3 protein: CASSFPRRSLEAFF

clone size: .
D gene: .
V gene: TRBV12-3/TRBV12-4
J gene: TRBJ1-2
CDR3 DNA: TGTGCCAGCAGTCGCCGGGATCCGGGAGGCTACACCTTC
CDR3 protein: CASSRRDPGGYTF

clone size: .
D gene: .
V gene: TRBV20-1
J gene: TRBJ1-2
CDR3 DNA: TGCAGTGCTCGGAGGGTGGGGGGCTACACCTTC
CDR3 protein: CSARRVGGYTF

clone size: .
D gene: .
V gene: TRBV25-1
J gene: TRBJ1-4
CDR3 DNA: TGTGCCAGCAGTCGCCAGGGCGGTGAAAAACTGTTTTTT
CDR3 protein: CASSRQGGEKLFF

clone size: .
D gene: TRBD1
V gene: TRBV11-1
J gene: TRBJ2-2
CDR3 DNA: TGTGCCAGCAGCCGACAGGGTTTGGCGGGGGAGCTGTTTTTT
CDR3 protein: CASSRQGLAGELFF

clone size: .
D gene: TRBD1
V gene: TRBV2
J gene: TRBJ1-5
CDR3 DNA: TGTGCCAGCAGTGAATTCGGGACAGCTAATAATCAGCCCCAGCATTTT
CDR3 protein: CASSEFGTANNQPQHF

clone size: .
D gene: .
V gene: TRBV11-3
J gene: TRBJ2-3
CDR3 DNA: TGTGCCAGCAGCTTAGCTCGGGGGACAGATACGCAGTATTTT
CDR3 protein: CASSLARGTDTQYF

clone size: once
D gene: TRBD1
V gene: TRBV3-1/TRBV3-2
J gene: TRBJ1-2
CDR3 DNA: TGTGCCAGCAGCCACGGACAGGGGAATAACTATGGCTACACCTTC
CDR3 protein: CASSHGQGNNYGYTF

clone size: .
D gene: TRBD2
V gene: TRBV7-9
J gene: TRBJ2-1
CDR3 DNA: TGTGCCAGCATCAAGACTAGCGGGGTACAGGGTGAGCAGTTCTTC
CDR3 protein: CASIKTSGVQGEQFF

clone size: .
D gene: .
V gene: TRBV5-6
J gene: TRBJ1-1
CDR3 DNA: TGTGCCAGCAGCTTAGGAACAGGGAACGAAGCTTTCTTT
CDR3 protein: CASSLGTGNEAFF

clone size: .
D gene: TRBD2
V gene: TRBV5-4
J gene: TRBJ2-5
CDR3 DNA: TGTGCCAGCAGCTTGGAAAAACTAGCGGGGGGTTTGGAGACCCAGTACTTC
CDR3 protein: CASSLEKLAGGLETQYF

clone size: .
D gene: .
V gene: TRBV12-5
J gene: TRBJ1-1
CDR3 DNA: TGTGCTACCCCTACCCTGGAGGGCACTGAAGCTTTCTTT
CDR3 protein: CATPTLEGTEAFF

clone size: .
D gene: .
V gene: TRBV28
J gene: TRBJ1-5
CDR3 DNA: TGTGCCAGCAGTGTTCCGGGACTCAGAGCGGGCCAGCCCCAGCATTTT
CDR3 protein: CASSVPGLRAGQPQHF

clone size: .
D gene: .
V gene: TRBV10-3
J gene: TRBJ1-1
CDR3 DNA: TGTGCCATCAGAGCCAGGAATCCCACTGAAGCTTTCTTT
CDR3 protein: CAIRARNPTEAFF

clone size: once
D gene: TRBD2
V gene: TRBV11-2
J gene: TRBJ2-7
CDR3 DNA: TGTGCCAGCAGCTTAGATTCGGCAGCGGGGGGCTACGAGCAGTACTTC
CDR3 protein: CASSLDSAAGGYEQYF

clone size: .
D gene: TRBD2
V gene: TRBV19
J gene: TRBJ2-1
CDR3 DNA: TGTGCCAGTAGTCCCTACTCTAGCGGAGCTACCAATGAGCAGTTCTTC
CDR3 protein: CASSPYSSGATNEQFF

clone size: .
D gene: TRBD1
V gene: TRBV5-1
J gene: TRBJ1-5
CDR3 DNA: TGCGCCAGCAGTCCGACAGGGGGCTACAATCAGCCCCAGCATTTT
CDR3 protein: CASSPTGGYNQPQHF

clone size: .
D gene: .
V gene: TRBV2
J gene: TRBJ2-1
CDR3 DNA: TGTGCCAGCAGGATCGGGACATCTCCAATTGGGTTCTTC
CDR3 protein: CASRIGTSPIGFF

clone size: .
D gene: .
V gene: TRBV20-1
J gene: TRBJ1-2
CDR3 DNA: TGCAGTGCTAGTATTTCTGGGGGCGACTATGGCTACACCTTC
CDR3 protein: CSASISGGDYGYTF